Listed below are T cell receptor beta chains from one sample, sequenced in a study of radiotherapy plus CTLA-4 blockade in lung cancer. Some clones are missing from TCRdb's copy, which holds only in-frame ones; the method was immunoSEQ multiplex PCR. The table lists 45,000 to 75,000 clones, about three quarters of them singletons. The sequences come from peripheral blood, collected from a patient treated with radiotherapy plus ipilimumab. These TCRs come from a human donor with non-small cell lung cancer who had a partial response to radiotherapy plus ipilimumab. Each CDR3 is given with its conserved first and last residue. D genes are given only for firm matches. Expanded clones are given a class, and other clones once, few, many or no size at all.

TRBV28	TRBJ1-5	NA	NA	CASSAGQINQPQHF	TGTGCCAGCAGTGCTGGACAGATCAATCAGCCCCAGCATTTT
TRBV19	TRBJ1-5	NA	TRBD1	CASSTGTGPVHF	TGTGCCAGTAGTACCGGGACAGGGCCGGTGCATTTT
TRBV5-1	TRBJ2-5	once	TRBD1	CASLSGDRGFQETQYF	TGCGCCAGCCTCTCGGGGGACAGGGGTTTTCAAGAGACCCAGTACTTC
TRBV27	TRBJ2-3	NA	NA	CASRPLAGLSTDTQYF	TGTGCCAGCAGACCCCTTGCGGGGCTGAGCACAGATACGCAGTATTTT
TRBV25-1	TRBJ2-7	NA	TRBD1	CASSGGDRRYEQYF	TGTGCCAGCAGCGGAGGGGACAGGCGCTACGAGCAGTACTTC
TRBV19	TRBJ2-7	NA	TRBD1	CASSKLGQGIHEQYF	TGTGCCAGTAGTAAATTAGGACAGGGAATCCACGAGCAGTACTTC
TRBV4-3	TRBJ2-5	NA	NA	CASSRGPGEWGETQYF	TGCGCCAGCAGCCGAGGCCCCGGGGAGTGGGGAGAGACCCAGTACTTC
TRBV6-6	TRBJ2-5	NA	NA	CATAGAETQYF	TGTGCCACCGCAGGGGCGGAGACCCAGTACTTC
TRBV7-2	TRBJ1-2	NA	NA	CASSPRGGAYGYTF	TGTGCCAGCAGCCCCCGGGGAGGCGCGTATGGCTACACCTTC
TRBV7-9	TRBJ1-4	NA	TRBD1	CASSYGDRPNEKLFF	TGTGCCAGCAGCTACGGGGACAGGCCGAATGAAAAACTGTTTTTT